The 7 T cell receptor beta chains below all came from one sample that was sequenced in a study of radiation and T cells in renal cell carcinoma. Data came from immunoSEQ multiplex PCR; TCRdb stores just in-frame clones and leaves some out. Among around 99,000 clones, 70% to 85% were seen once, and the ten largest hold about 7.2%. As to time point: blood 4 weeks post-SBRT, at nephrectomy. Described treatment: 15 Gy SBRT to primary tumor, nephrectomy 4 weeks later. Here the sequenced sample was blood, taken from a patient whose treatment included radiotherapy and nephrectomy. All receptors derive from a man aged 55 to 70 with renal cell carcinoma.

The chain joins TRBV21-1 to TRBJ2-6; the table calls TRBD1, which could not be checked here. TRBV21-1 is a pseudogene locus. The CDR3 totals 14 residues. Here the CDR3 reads CASEDKSGANVLTF. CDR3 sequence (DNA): TGTGCCAGCGAGGACAAATCTGGGGCCAACGTCCTGACTTTC.

The CDR3 protein is CASSYSARTNTEAFF. CDR3 sequence (DNA): TGTGCCAGCAGTTACTCGGCCAGGACAAACACTGAAGCTTTCTTT. The chain is built from TRBV6-5 and TRBJ1-1; TRBD1 might be the D (5 bases). Germline loops: CDR1 MNHEY, CDR2 SVGAGI. The germline V and J ends were trimmed by 0 bases and 2 bases, with 10 bases remaining between them. The CDR3 runs 15 residues.

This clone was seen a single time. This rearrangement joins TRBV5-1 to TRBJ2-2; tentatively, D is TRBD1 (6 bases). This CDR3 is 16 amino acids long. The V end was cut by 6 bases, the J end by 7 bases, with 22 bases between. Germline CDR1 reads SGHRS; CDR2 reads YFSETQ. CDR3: CASTVDSTGTGGELFF. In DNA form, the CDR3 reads TGCGCCAGCACCGTGGACAGTACTGGAACAGGCGGGGAGCTGTTTTTT.

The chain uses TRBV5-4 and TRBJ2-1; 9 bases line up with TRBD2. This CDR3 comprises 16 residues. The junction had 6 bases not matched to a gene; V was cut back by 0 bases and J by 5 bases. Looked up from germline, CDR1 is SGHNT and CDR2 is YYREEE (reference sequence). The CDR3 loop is CASSLDSLAGHNEQFF. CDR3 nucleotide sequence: TGTGCCAGCAGCTTGGATTCTCTAGCGGGACACAATGAGCAGTTCTTC. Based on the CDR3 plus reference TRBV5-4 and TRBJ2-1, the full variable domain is ETGVTQSPTHLIKTRGQQVTLRCSSQSGHNTVSWYQQALGQGPQFIFQYYREEENGRGNFPPRFSGLQFPNYSSELNVNALELDDSALYLCASSLDSLAGHNEQFFGPGTRLTVL.

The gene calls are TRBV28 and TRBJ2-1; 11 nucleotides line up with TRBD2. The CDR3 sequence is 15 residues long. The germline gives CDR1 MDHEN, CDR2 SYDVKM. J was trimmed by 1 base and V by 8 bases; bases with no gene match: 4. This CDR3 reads CASQGLAESYNEQFF. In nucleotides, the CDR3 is TGTGCCAGCCAGGGACTAGCGGAGTCCTACAATGAGCAGTTCTTC.

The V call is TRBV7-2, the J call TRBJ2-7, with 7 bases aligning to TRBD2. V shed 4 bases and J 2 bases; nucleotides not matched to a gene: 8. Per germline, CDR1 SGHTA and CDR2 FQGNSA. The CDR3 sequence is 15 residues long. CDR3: CASSSRAGATYEQYF. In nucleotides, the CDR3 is TGTGCCAGCAGCTCCCGGGCGGGAGCTACCTACGAGCAGTACTTC. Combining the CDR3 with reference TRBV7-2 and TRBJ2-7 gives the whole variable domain GAGVSQSPSNKVTEKGKDVELRCDPISGHTALYWYRQSLGQGLEFLIYFQGNSAPDKSGLPSDRFSAERTGGSVSTLTIQRTQQEDSAVYLCASSSRAGATYEQYFGPGTRLTVT.

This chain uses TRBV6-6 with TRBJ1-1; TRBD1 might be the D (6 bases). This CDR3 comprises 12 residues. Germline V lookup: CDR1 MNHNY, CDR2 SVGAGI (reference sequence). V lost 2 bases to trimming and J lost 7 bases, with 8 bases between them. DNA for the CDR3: TGTGCCAGCAGTTACGGGGGCATTGAAGCTTTCTTT. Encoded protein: CASSYGGIEAFF.